A single sample is the source of the 9 T cell receptor beta chains below, sequenced in a study of Graves' ophthalmopathy and Graves' hyperthyroidism. RNA transcripts yielded amplified TCR beta CDR3 regions. The first round was an RT-PCR with HTBI primers, and the second round was a multiplex PCR. TCRdb re-analysed the multiplex PCR reads in MiXCR, keeping a single row per CDR3 protein. The sample includes some 750,000 distinct CDR3 sequences, roughly 41% seen only once; the top ten take roughly 45%. Sequenced: peripheral blood. The receptors originated from an adult man with Graves' ophthalmopathy.

The chain combines TRBV20-1 with TRBJ2-5; 10 positions match TRBD2. Losses at the gene ends were 5 bases for V and 5 bases for J; bases not matched to a gene: 8. The CDR3 runs 14 residues. The V gene's germline CDR1 is DFQATT and CDR2 SNEGSKA (reference sequence). Here the CDR3 reads CSAYLAGVGETQYF. The DNA of the CDR3 is TGCAGTGCTTACCTAGCGGGAGTAGGGGAGACCCAGTACTTC.

This clonotype was seen only a few times. The chain uses TRBV14 and TRBJ1-3; D call uncertain. V was trimmed by 2 bases and J by 0 bases, leaving 2 bases between them. This CDR3 has 13 amino acids. Looked up from germline, CDR1 is SGHDN and CDR2 is FVKESK. As DNA, the CDR3 is TGTGCCAGCAGCCAACCCTCTGGAAACACCATATATTTT. This gives the protein CASSQPSGNTIYF.

This clonotype occurred a few times. The gene calls are TRBV7-9 and TRBJ2-5, with 11 bases identical to TRBD1. Looked up from germline, CDR1 is SEHNR and CDR2 is FQNEAQ (reference sequence). The CDR3 length is 15 residues. V shed 8 bases, J shed 4 bases, and the junction held 9 bases outside the gene matches. CDR3 loop: CASCSGQGARETQYF. Written as DNA, the CDR3 is TGTGCCAGCTGCTCCGGACAGGGGGCGAGAGAGACCCAGTACTTC.

This clonotype was observed a handful of times. The gene calls are TRBV19 and TRBJ2-7, with D maybe TRBD1 (5 bases). V was clipped by 5 bases and J by 0 bases, with 11 bases between them. Germline V gene data show CDR1 as LNHDA and CDR2 as SQIVND (reference sequence). The CDR3 covers 14 residues. CDR3 sequence (DNA): TGTGCCAGTAGTCCCACTGACAGCTCCTACGAGCAGTACTTC. Amino acids: CASSPTDSSYEQYF. The full variable domain, in which reference TRBV19 and TRBJ2-7 provide the parts outside the CDR3, is DGGITQSPKYLFRKEGQNVTLSCEQNLNHDAMYWYRQDPGQGLRLIYYSQIVNDFQKGDIAEGYSVSREKKESFPLTVTSAQKNPTAFYLCASSPTDSSYEQYFGPGTRLTVT.

This clonotype was seen only a few times. V usage is TRBV3-1 and J usage is TRBJ2-6; D remains unclear. Looked up from germline, CDR1 is LGHDT and CDR2 is YNNKEL (reference sequence). Trimming took 3 bases from V and 6 from J, leaving 9 bases between them. The CDR3 runs 14 residues. CDR3 amino acids: CASSQNSAANVLTF. The CDR3 region has the DNA TGTGCCAGCAGCCAGAATAGTGCGGCCAACGTCCTGACTTTC. The full variable domain, in which reference TRBV3-1 and TRBJ2-6 provide the parts outside the CDR3, is DTAVSQTPKYLVTQMGNDKSIKCEQNLGHDTMYWYKQDSKKFLKIMFSYNNKELIINETVPNRFSPKSPDKAHLNLHINSLELGDSAVYFCASSQNSAANVLTFGAGSRLTVL.

The chain links TRBV20-1 to TRBJ2-7; D assignment may be TRBD1 or TRBD2 (5 bases each). The CDR3 loop spans 12 amino acids. With 6 bases removed from V and 6 bases from J, the gap between germline ends came to 15 bases. Germline V CDR1 and CDR2: DFQATT, SNEGSKA (reference sequence). CDR3 region: CSAHEGYSEQYF. The CDR3 DNA sequence: TGCAGTGCCCACGAGGGGTATTCCGAGCAGTACTTC.

Of note for this clonotype: One junction end does not reproduce the germline sequence, and a read error may be involved. V usage is TRBV7-6 and J usage is TRBJ2-7, with D maybe TRBD2 (7 bases). This CDR3 contains 16 residues. CDR1 and CDR2 from the germline V gene are SGHVS and FNYEAQ. CDR3 sequence: CASSLVGGGASSEQYF. The CDR3 coding sequence is TGTGCCAGCAGCTTAGTAGGTGGGGGGGCATCCTCCGAGCAGTACTTC.

The sample holds many counts of this clonotype. The genes are TRBV2 and TRBJ2-3; D unclear. The CDR3 extends over 12 amino acids. Germline CDR1 and CDR2: SNHLY and FYNNEI. Trimming took off 6 bases at V and 0 bases at J, with 4 bases between the two ends. CDR3: CASSDSTDTQYF. As DNA, the CDR3 is TGTGCCAGCAGCGATAGCACAGATACGCAGTATTTT. The full variable domain, in which reference TRBV2 and TRBJ2-3 provide the parts outside the CDR3, is EPEVTQTPSHQVTQMGQEVILRCVPISNHLYFYWYRQILGQKVEFLVSFYNNEISEKSEIFDDQFSVERPDGSNFTLKIRSTKLEDSAMYFCASSDSTDTQYFGPGTRLTVL.

CDR3 in amino acids: CASSFTGADANEKLFF. CDR3 bases: TGTGCCAGCAGCTTTACCGGGGCCGATGCCAATGAAAAACTGTTTTTT. The chain combines TRBV5-6 with TRBJ1-4; possibly TRBD1 for D (5 bases). The germline V gene has CDR1 SGHDT and CDR2 YYEEEE. This CDR3 comprises 16 residues. V lost 2 bases and J lost 5, with 16 bases in between.